This T cell receptor beta chain appears in the sequencing data of a study of blood T cell repertoires in COVID-19. Study-level background: Some COVID-19 samples were acute and others convalescent; all came from the United States, Italy and Spain. In each case, the material was cDNA or gDNA derived from T cells, B-cell-depleted T cells, or PBMCs.

TCRdb's copy holds only in-frame clones and misses some; the assay was immunoSEQ multiplex PCR. There are over 60,000 clones in the sample; approximately 73% occur only once, and approximately 15% lies in the top ten. This CDR3 spans 14 amino acids. Germline assignment: CDR1 MDHEN and CDR2 SYDVKM. V lost 3 bases to trimming and J lost 3 bases; unmatched junction nucleotides: 5. Sequences were obtained from peripheral blood. The receptor was isolated from a man aged 55 to 70 with COVID-19, enrolled during active disease. The chain recombines TRBV28 with TRBJ2-7; 7 nucleotides line up with TRBD2. The CDR3 region is CASSFRGEGYEQYF. In nucleotides, the CDR3 is TGTGCCAGCAGTTTTCGAGGGGAGGGCTACGAGCAGTACTTC.